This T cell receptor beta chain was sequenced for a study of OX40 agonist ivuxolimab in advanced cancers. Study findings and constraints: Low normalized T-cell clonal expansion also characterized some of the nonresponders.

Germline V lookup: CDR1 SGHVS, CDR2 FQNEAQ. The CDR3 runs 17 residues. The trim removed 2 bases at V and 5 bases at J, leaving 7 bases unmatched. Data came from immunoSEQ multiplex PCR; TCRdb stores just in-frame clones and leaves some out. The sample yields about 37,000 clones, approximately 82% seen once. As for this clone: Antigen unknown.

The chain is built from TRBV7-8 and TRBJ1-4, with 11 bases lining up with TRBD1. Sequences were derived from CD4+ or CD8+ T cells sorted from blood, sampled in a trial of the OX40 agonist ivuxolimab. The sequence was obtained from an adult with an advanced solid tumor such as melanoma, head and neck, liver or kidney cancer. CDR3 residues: CASSLLVGTGGNEKLFF. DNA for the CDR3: TGTGCCAGCAGCTTATTAGTTGGGACAGGGGGGAATGAAAAACTGTTTTTT.